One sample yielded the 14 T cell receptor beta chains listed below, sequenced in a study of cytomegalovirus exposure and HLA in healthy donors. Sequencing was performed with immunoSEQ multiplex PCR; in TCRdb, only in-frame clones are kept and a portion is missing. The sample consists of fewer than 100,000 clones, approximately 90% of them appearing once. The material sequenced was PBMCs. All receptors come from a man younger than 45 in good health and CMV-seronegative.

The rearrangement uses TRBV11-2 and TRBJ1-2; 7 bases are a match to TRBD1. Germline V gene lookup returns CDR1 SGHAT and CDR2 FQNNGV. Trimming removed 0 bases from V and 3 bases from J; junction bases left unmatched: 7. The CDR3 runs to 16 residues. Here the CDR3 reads CASSLDRTGRYYGYTF. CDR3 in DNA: TGTGCCAGCAGCTTAGATAGGACAGGACGTTACTATGGCTACACCTTC.

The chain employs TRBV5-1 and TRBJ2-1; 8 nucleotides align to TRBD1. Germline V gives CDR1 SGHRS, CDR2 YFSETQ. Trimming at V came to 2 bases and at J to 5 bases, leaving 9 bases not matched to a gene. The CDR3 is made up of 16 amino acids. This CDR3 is CASSFYGTGNDNEQFF. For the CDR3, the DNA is TGCGCCAGCAGCTTTTACGGGACAGGAAATGACAATGAGCAGTTCTTC.

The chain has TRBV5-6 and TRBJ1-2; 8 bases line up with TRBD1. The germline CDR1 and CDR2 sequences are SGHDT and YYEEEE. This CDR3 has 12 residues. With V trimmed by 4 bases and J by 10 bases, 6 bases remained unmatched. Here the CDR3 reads CASSPDRGDYTF. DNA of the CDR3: TGTGCCAGCAGCCCCGACAGGGGTGACTACACCTTC.

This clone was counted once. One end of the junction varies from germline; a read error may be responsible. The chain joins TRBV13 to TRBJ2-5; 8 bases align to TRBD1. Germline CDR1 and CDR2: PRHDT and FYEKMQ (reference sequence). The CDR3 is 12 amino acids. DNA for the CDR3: TGTGCCAGCAGTACGGCAGGGGGCTACTCAAACTTC. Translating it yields CASSTAGGYSNF.

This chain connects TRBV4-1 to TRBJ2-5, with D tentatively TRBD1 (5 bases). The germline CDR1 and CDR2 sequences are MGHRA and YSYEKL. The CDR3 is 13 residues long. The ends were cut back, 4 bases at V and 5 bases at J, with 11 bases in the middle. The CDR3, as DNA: TGCGCCAGCAGCCGGACATTTTTGGAGACCCAGTACTTC. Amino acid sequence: CASSRTFLETQYF.

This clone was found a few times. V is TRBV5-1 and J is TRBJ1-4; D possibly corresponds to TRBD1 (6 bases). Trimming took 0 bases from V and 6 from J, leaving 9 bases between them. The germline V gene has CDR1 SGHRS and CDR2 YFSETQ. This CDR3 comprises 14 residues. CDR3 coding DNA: TGCGCCAGCAGCTTGGGTGGGGGCCATGAAAAACTGTTTTTT. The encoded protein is CASSLGGGHEKLFF.

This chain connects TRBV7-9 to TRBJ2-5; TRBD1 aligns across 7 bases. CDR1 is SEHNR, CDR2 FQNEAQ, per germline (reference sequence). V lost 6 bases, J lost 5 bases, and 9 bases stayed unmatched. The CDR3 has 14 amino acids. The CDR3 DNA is TGTGCCAGCAGTCCAGGGGACAGTTTTGAGACCCAGTACTTC. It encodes CASSPGDSFETQYF.

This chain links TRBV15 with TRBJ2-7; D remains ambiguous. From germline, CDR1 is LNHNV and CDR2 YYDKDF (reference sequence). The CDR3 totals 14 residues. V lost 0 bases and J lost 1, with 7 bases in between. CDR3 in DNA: TGTGCCACCAGCAGAGAGGCAGGATCCTACGAGCAGTACTTC. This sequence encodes CATSREAGSYEQYF.

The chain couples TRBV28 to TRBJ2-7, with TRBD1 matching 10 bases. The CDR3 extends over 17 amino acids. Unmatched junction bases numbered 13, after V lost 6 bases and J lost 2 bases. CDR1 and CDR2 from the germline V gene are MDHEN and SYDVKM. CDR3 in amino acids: CASSLPTGQGLPYEQYF. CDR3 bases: TGTGCCAGCAGCCTCCCCACGGGACAGGGGCTTCCCTACGAGCAGTACTTC.

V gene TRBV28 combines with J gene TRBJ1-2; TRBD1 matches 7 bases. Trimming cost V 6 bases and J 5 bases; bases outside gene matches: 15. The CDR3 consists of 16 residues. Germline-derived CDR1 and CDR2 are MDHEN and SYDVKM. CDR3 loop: CASSKGRTGLGYGYTF. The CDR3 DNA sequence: TGTGCCAGCAGCAAGGGTCGGACAGGCTTAGGGTATGGCTACACCTTC.

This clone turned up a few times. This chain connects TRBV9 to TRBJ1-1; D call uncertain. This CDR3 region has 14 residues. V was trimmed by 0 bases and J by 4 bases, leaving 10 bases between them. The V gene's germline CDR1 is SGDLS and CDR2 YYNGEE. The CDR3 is CASSVGGRGTEAFF. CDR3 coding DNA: TGTGCCAGCAGCGTAGGTGGGCGGGGCACTGAAGCTTTCTTT.

This chain's CDR3 is CASGQGANTGELFF. The CDR3 DNA is TGTGCCAGCGGACAGGGGGCGAACACCGGGGAGCTGTTTTTT. V gene TRBV27 combines with J gene TRBJ2-2; 10 bases fit TRBD1. CDR1 and CDR2 from the germline V gene are MNHEY and SMNVEV (reference sequence). The CDR3 sequence is 14 residues long. The J segment lost 0 bases and the V segment lost 8 bases, leaving 0 bases of the junction unmatched.

Here the CDR3 reads CSVEGPGGEQFF. The CDR3 nucleotides read TGCAGCGTTGAGGGGCCCGGGGGGGAGCAGTTCTTC. The J gene is TRBJ2-1, the V gene TRBV29-1, with TRBD2 identical over 7 bases. The CDR3 sequence is 12 residues long. J gave up 10 bases and V 3 bases, and 6 bases lay outside the gene matches. Per germline, CDR1 SQVTM and CDR2 ANQGSEA.

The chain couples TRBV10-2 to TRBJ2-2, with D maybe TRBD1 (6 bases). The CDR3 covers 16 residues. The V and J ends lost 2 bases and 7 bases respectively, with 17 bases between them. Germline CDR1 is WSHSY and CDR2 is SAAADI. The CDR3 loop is CASSEGKTQGGGELFF. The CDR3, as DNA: TGCGCCAGCAGTGAGGGCAAGACACAGGGTGGCGGGGAGCTGTTTTTT.